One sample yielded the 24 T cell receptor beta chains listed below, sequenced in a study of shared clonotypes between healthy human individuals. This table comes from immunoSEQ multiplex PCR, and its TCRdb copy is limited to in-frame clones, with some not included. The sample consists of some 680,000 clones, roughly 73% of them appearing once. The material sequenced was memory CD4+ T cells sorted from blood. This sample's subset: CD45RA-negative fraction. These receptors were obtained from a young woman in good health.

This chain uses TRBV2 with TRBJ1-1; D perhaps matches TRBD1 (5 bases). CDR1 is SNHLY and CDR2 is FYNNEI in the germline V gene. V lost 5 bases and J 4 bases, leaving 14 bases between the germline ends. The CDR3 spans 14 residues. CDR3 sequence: CASSRGEVITEAFF. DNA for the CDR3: TGTGCCAGCAGTCGAGGGGAGGTAATCACTGAAGCTTTCTTT.

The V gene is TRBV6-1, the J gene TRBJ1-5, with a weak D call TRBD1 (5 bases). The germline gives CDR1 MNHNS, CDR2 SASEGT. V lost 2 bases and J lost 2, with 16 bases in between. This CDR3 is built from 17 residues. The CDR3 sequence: CASSEMGGVSGNQPQHF. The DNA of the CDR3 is TGTGCCAGCAGTGAAATGGGAGGGGTGAGTGGCAATCAGCCCCAGCATTTT.

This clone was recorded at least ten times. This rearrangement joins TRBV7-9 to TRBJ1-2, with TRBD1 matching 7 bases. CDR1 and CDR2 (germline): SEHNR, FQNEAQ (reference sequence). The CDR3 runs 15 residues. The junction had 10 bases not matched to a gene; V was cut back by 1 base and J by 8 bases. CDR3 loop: CASSLGQGGWEGYTF. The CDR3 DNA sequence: TGTGCCAGCAGCTTAGGACAGGGCGGATGGGAAGGCTACACCTTC.

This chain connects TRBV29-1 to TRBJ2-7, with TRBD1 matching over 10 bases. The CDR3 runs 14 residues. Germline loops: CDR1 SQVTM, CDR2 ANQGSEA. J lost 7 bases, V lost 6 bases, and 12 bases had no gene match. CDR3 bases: TGCAGCGTAAGAGCGGGACAGGGGTATGGGGAGCAGTACTTC. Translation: CSVRAGQGYGEQYF.

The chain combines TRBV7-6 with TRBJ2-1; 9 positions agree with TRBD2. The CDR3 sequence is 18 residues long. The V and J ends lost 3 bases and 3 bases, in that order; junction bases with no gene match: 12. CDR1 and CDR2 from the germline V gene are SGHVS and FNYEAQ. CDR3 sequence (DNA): TGTGCCAGCAGCTTGGGCCCCGGGGCGGGAGGGATCTACAATGAGCAGTTCTTC. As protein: CASSLGPGAGGIYNEQFF.

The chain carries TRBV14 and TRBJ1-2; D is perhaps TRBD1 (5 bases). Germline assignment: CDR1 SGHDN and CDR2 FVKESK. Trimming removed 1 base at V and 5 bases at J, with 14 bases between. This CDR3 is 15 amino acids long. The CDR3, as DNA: TGTGCCAGCAGCCAAGTAACGGGACCCCTATATGGCTACACCTTC. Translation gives CASSQVTGPLYGYTF.

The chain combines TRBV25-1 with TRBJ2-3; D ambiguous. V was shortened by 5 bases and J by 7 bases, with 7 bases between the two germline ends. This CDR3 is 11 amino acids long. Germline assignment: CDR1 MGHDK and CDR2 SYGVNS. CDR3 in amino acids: CASSNSNTQYF. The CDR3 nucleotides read TGTGCCAGCAGTAATTCAAATACGCAGTATTTT. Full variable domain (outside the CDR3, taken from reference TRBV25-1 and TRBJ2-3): EADIYQTPRYLVIGTGKKITLECSQTMGHDKMYWYQQDPGMELHLIHYSYGVNSTEKGDLSSESTVSRIRTEHFPLTLESARPSHTSQYLCASSNSNTQYFGPGTRLTVL.

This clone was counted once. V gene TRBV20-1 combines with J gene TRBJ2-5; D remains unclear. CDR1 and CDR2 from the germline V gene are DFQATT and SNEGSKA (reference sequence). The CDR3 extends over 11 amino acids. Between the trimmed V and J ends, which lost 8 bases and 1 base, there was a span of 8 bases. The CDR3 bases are TGCAGTCCAGCTATCCAAGAGACCCAGTACTTC. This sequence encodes CSPAIQETQYF.

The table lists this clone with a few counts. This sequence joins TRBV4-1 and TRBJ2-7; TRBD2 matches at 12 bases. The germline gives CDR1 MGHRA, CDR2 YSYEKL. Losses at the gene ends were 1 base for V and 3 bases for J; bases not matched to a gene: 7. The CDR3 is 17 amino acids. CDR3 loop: CASSQAPQLAGGYEQYF. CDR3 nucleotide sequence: TGCGCCAGCAGCCAAGCCCCTCAACTAGCGGGGGGCTACGAGCAGTACTTC.

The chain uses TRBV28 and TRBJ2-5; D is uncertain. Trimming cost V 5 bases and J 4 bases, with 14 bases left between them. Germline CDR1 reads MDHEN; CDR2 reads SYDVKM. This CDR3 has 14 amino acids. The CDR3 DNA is TGTGCCAGCAGTCGTGAATGGCCGCGAGAGACCCAGTACTTC. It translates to CASSREWPRETQYF.

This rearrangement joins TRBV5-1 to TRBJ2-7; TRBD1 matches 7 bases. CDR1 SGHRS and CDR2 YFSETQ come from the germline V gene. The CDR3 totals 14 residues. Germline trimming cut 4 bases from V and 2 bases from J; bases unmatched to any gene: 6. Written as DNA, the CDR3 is TGCGCCAGCAGCACTGGACAGGAGCCCTACGAGCAGTACTTC. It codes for CASSTGQEPYEQYF.

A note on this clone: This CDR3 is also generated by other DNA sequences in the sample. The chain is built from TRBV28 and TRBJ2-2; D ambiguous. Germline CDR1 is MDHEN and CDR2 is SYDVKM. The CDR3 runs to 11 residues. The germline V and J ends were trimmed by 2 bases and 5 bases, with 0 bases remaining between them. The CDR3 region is CASSLTGELFF. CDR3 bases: TGTGCCAGCAGTTTAACCGGGGAGCTGTTTTTT.

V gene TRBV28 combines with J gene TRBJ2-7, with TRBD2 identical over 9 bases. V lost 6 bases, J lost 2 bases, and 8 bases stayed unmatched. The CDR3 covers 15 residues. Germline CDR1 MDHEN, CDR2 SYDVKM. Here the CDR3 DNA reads TGTGCCAGCAGAAAAAGCGGGGGGATCACCTACGAGCAGTACTTC. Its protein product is CASRKSGGITYEQYF.

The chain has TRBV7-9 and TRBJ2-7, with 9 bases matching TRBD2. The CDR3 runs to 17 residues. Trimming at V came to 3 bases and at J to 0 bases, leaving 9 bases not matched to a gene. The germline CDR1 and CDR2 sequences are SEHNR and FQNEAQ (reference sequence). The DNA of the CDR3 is TGTGCCAGCAGCTTTGGGCTCGGACTAGCGAGCTCCTACGAGCAGTACTTC. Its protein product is CASSFGLGLASSYEQYF. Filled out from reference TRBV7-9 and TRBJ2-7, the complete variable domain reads DTGVSQNPRHKITKRGQNVTFRCDPISEHNRLYWYRQTLGQGPEFLTYFQNEAQLEKSRLLSDRFSAERPKGSFSTLEIQRTEQGDSAMYLCASSFGLGLASSYEQYFGPGTRLTVT.

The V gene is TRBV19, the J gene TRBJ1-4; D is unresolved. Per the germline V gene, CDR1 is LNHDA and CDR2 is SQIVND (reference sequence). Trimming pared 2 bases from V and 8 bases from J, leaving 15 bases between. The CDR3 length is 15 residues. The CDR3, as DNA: TGTGCCAGTAGTATAATCCTCCAGGCCCAGGAAAAACTGTTTTTT. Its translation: CASSIILQAQEKLFF.

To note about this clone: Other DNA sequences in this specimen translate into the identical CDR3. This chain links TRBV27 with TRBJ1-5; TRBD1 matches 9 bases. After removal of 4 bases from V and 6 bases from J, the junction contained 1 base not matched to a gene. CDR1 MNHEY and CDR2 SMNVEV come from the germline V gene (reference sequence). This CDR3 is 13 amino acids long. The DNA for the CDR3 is TGTGCCAGCAGTTCACAGGGGGCTCAGCCCCAGCATTTT. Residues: CASSSQGAQPQHF.

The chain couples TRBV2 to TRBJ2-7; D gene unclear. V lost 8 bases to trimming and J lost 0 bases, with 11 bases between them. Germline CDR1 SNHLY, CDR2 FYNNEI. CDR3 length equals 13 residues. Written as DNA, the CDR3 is TGTGCCAGCGCGGCGCCAAGCTCCTACGAGCAGTACTTC. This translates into CASAAPSSYEQYF.

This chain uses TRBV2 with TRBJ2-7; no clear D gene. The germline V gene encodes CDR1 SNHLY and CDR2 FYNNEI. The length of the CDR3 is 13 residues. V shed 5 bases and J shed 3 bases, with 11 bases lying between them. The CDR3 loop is CASSLNDGYEQYF. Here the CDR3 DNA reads TGTGCCAGCAGTCTAAACGACGGCTACGAGCAGTACTTC.

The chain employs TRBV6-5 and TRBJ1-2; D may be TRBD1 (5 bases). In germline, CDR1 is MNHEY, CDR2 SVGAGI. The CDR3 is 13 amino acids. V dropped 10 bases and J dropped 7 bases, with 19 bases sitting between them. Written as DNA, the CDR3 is TGTGCCACCGGGGATAGGGGATACGGTGGCTACACCTTC. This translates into CATGDRGYGGYTF.

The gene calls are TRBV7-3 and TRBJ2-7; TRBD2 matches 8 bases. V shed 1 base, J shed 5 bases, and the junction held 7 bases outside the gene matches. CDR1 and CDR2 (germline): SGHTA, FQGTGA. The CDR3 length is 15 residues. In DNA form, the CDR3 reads TGTGCCAGCAGCTTAAACCCAGCGGGAGCTAACGAGCAGTACTTC. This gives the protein CASSLNPAGANEQYF.

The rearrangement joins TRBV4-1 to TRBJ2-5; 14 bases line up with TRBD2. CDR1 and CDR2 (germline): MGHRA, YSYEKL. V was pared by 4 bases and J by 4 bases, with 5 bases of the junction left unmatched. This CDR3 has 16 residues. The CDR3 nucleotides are TGCGCCAGCAGCCCGGGACTAGCGGGAGTAGGAGAGACCCAGTACTTC. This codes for CASSPGLAGVGETQYF.

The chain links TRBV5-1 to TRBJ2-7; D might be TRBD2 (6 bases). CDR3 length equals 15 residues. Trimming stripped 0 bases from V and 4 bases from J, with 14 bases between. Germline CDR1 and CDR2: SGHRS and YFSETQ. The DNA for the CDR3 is TGCGCCAGCAGCTTGGATTCTACTAGCAGTTACGAGCAGTACTTC. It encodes CASSLDSTSSYEQYF.

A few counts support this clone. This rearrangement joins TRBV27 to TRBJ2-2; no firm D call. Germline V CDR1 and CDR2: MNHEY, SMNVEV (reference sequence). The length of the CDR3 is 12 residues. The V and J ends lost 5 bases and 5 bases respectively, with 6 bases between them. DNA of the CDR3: TGTGCCAGCAGTGGGTTTACCGGGGAGCTGTTTTTT. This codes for CASSGFTGELFF.

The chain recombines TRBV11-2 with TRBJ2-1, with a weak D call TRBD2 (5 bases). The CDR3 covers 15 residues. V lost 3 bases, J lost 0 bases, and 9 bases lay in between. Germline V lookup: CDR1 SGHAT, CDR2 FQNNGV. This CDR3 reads CASSFSEGSYNEQFF. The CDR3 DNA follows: TGTGCCAGCAGCTTCTCTGAGGGCTCCTACAATGAGCAGTTCTTC. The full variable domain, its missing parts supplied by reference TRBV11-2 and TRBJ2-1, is EAGVAQSPRYKIIEKRQSVAFWCNPISGHATLYWYQQILGQGPKLLIQFQNNGVVDDSQLPKDRFSAERLKGVDSTLKIQPAKLEDSAVYLCASSFSEGSYNEQFFGPGTRLTVL.